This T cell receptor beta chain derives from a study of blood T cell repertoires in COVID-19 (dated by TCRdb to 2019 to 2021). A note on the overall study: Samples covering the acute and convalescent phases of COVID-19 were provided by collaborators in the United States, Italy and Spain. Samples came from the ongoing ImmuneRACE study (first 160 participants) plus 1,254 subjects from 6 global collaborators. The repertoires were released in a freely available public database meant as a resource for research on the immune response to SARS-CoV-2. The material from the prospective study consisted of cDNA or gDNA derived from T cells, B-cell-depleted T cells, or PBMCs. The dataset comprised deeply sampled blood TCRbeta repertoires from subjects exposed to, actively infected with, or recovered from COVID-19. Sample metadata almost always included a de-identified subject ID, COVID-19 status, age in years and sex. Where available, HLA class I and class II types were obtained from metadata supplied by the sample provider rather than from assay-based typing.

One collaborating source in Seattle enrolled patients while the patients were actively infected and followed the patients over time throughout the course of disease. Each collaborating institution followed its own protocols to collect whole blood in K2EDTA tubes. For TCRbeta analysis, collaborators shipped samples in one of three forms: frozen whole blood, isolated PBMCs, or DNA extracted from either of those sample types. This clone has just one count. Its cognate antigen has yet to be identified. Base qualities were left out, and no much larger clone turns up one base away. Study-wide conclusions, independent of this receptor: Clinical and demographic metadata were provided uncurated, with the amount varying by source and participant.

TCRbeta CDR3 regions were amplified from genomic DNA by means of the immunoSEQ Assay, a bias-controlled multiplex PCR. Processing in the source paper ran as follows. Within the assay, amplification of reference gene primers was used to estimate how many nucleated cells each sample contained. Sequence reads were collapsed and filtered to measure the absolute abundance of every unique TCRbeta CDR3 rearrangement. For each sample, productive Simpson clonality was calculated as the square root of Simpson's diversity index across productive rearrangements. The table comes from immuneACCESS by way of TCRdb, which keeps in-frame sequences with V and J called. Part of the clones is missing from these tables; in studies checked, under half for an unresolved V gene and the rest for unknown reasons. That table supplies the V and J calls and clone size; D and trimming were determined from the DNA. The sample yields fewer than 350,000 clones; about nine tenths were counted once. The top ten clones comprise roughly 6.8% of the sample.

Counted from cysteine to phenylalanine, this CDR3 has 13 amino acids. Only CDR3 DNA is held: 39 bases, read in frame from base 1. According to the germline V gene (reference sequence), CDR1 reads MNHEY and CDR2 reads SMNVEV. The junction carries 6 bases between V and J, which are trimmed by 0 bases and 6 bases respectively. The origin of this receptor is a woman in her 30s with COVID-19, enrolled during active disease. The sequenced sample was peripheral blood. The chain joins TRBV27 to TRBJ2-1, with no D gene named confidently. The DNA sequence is TGTGCCAGCAGTTTATCGAACTCCAATGAGCAGTTCTTC. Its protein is CASSLSNSNEQFF.